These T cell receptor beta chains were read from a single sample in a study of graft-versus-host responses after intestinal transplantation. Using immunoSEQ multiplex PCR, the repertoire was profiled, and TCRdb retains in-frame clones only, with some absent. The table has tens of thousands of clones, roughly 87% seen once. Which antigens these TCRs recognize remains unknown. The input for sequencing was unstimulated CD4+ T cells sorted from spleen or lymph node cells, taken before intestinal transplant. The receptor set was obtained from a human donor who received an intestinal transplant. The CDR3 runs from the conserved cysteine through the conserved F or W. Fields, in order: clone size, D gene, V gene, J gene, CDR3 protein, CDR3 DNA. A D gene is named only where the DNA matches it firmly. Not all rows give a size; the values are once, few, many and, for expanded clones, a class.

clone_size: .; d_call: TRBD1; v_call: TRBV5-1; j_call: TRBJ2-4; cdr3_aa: CASSLEGARAKNIQYF; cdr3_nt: TGCGCCAGCAGCTTGGAGGGGGCGCGGGCCAAAAACATTCAGTACTTC
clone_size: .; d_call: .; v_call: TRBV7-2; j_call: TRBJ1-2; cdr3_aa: CASSLRQIYGYTF; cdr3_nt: TGTGCCAGCAGCTTAAGACAGATATATGGCTACACCTTC
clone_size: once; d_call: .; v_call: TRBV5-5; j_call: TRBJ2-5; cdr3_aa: CASSASRGYETQYF; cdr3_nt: TGTGCCAGCAGCGCCTCCCGCGGATACGAGACCCAGTACTTC
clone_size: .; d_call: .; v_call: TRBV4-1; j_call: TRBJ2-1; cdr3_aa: CASSHVAANEQFF; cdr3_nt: TGCGCCAGCAGCCATGTCGCGGCCAATGAGCAGTTCTTC
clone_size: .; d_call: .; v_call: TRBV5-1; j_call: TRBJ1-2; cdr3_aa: CASSLDTITNGYTF; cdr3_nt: TGCGCCAGCAGCTTGGACACAATCACTAATGGCTACACCTTC
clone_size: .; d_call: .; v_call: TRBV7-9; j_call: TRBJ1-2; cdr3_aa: CASSLEDRGYTF; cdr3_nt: TGTGCCAGCAGCTTGGAGGACCGGGGCTACACCTTC
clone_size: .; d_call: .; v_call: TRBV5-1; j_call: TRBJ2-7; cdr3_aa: CASSARSSYEQYF; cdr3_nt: TGCGCCAGCAGTGCGCGGTCCTCCTACGAGCAGTACTTC
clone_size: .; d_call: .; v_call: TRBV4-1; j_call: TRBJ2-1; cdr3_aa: CASSPSRGADPPPEQFF; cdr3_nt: TGCGCCAGCAGCCCAAGTCGCGGGGCGGATCCCCCTCCTGAGCAGTTCTTC
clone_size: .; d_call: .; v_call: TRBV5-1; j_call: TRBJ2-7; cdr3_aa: CASSLVQGNDEQYF; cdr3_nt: TGCGCCAGCAGCTTGGTCCAGGGGAATGACGAGCAGTACTTC
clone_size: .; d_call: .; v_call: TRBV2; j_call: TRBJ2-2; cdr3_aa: CASSEGLGRGGELFF; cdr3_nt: TGTGCCAGCAGTGAAGGACTCGGTCGAGGCGGGGAGCTGTTTTTT
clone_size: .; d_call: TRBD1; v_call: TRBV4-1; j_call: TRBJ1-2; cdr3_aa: CASSQGTGDGYTF; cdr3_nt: TGCGCCAGCAGCCAAGGGACAGGGGATGGCTACACCTTC
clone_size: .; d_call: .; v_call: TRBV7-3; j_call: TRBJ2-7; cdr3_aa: CASSSSGIPNEQYF; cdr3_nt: TGTGCCAGCAGCTCCTCCGGGATCCCCAACGAGCAGTACTTC
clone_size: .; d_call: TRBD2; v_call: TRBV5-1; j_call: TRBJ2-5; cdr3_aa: CASSLGAGGETQYF; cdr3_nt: TGCGCCAGCAGCTTGGGAGCGGGGGGAGAGACCCAGTACTTC
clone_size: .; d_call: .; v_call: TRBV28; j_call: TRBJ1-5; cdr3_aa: CASSLRVELSSNQPQHF; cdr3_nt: TGTGCCAGCAGTTTAAGAGTGGAGTTATCTAGCAATCAGCCCCAGCATTTT
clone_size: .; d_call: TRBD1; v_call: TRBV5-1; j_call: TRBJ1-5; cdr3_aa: CASSLQGNQPQHF; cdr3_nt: TGCGCCAGCAGCTTACAGGGGAATCAGCCCCAGCATTTT
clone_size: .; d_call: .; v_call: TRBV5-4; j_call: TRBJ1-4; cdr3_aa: CASSLGGGMGEKLFF; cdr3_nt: TGTGCCAGCAGCCTCGGCGGGGGGATGGGGGAAAAACTGTTTTTT
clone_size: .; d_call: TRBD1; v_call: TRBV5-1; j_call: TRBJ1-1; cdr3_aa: CASNEPGQGAEAFF; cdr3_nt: TGCGCCAGCAACGAGCCGGGACAGGGGGCTGAAGCTTTCTTT
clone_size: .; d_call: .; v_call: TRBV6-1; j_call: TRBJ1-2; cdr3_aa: CASRNRDSYGYTF; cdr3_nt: TGTGCCAGCAGAAACAGGGATAGCTATGGCTACACCTTC
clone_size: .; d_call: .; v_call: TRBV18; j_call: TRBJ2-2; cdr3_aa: CASSPTGTINTGELFF; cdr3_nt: TGTGCCAGCTCACCCACGGGGACAATAAACACCGGGGAGCTGTTTTTT
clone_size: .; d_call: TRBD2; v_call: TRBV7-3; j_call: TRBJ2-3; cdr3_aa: CASSLNGLGGGSGDTQYF; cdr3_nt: TGTGCCAGCAGCTTAAATGGACTAGGAGGTGGAAGTGGAGATACGCAGTATTTT
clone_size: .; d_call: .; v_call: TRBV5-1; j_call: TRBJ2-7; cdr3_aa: CASKEQYF; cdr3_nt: TGCGCCAGCAAAGAGCAGTACTTC
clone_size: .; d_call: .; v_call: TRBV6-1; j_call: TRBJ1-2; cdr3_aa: CASTLAGRNGYTF; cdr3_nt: TGTGCCAGCACCCTCGCGGGGAGGAATGGCTACACCTTC
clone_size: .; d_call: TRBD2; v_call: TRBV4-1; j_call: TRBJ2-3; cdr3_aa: CASSQRPGLADSDTQYF; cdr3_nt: TGCGCCAGCAGCCAGAGGCCGGGACTAGCGGATTCAGATACGCAGTATTTT
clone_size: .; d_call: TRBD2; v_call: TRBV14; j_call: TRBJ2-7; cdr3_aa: CASSFRLAGTTEQYF; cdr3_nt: TGTGCCAGCAGCTTCCGACTAGCGGGAACTACCGAGCAGTACTTC
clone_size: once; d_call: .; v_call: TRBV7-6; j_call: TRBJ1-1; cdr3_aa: CASSLGVAGAEVQAFF; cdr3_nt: TGTGCCAGCAGCTTAGGGGTTGCGGGGGCAGAAGTGCAAGCTTTCTTT
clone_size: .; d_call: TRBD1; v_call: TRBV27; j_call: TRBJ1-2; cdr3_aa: CASSLYGTGWSNYGYTF; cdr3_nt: TGTGCCAGCAGTTTATATGGGACAGGTTGGTCTAACTATGGCTACACCTTC
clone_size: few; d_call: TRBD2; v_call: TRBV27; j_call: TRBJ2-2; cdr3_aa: CASSLWGGWGLAEDGELFF; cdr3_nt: TGTGCCAGCAGTTTATGGGGGGGTTGGGGACTAGCGGAGGACGGGGAGCTGTTTTTT
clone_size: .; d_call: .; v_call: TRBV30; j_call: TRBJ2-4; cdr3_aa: CAWSTVTKVEYF; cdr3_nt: TGTGCCTGGAGTACAGTTACCAAGGTAGAGTACTTC
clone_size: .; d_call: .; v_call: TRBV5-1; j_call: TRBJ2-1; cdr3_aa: CASSLVAYLNNEQFF; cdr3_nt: TGCGCCAGCAGCTTGGTGGCTTATTTAAACAATGAGCAGTTCTTC
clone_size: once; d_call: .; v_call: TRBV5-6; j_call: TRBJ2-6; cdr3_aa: CASRSGNRSQSRANVLTF; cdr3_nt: TGTGCCAGCCGCTCAGGCAATAGGTCACAAAGTCGGGCCAACGTCCTGACTTTC
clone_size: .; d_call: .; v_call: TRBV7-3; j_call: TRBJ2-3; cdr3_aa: CASSSRPADTQYF; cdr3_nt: TGTGCCAGCAGCTCCAGACCTGCAGATACGCAGTATTTT
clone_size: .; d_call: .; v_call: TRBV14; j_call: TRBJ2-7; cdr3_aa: CASSQAVSSYEQYF; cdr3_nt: TGTGCCAGCAGCCAAGCGGTCAGTTCCTACGAGCAGTACTTC
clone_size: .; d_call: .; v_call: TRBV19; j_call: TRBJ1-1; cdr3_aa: CASSIDRGNTEAFF; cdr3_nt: TGTGCCAGTAGTATAGACAGGGGGAACACTGAAGCTTTCTTT
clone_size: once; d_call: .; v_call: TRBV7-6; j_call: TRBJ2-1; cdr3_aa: CASSLGPGLSYNEQFF; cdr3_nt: TGTGCCAGCAGCTTGGGACCGGGGCTATCATACAATGAGCAGTTCTTC
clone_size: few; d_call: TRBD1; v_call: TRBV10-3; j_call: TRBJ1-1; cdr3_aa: CAISGTGNTEAFF; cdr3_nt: TGTGCCATCAGCGGGACAGGGAACACTGAAGCTTTCTTT
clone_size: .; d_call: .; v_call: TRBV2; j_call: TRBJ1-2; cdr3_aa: CASREDNNYGYTF; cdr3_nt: TGTGCCAGCAGAGAGGACAATAACTATGGCTACACCTTC
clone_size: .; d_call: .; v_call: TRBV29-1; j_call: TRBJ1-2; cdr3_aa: CSVAGPILTLGYTF; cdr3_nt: TGCAGCGTTGCGGGGCCCATCCTGACCCTTGGCTACACCTTC
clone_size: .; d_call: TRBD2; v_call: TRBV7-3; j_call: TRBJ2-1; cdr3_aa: CASSQALAGYNEQFF; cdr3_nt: TGTGCCAGCAGCCAAGCACTAGCGGGCTACAATGAGCAGTTCTTC
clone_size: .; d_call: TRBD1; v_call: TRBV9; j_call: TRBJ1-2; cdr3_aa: CANNSDRGRTF; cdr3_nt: TGTGCCAACAACTCAGACAGGGGGCGGACCTTC
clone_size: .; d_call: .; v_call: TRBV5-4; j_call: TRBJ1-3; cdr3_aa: CASSADRPLSSGNTIYF; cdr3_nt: TGTGCCAGCAGCGCGGACAGACCCTTAAGCTCTGGAAACACCATATATTTT
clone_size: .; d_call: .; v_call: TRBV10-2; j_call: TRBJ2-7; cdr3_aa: CASQRGGEQYF; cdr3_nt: TGCGCCAGCCAGCGAGGGGGCGAGCAGTACTTC
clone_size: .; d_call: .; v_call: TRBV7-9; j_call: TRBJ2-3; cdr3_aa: CASSLPGSTDTQYF; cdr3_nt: TGTGCCAGCAGCTTACCTGGATCCACAGATACGCAGTATTTT
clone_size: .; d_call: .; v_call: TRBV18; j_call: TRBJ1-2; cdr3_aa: CASSAGLSDYGYTF; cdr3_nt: TGTGCCAGCTCTGCAGGACTCTCGGACTATGGCTACACCTTC
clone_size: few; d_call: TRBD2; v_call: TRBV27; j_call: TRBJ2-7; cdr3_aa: CASGSGLAGDEQYF; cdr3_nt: TGTGCCAGCGGCTCCGGACTAGCGGGAGACGAGCAGTACTTC
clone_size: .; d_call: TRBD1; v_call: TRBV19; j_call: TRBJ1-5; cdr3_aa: CASSPMVQGAFSNQPQHF; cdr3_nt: TGTGCCAGTAGTCCGATGGTGCAGGGGGCTTTCAGCAATCAGCCCCAGCATTTT
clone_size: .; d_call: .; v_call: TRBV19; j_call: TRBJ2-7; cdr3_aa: CARPLAGAELHSHYEQYF; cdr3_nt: TGTGCCAGGCCATTAGCAGGCGCCGAACTCCACTCACACTACGAGCAGTACTTC
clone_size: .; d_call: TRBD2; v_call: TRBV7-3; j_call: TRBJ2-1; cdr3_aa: CASSSTSGSYNEQFF; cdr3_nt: TGTGCCAGCAGCTCGACTAGCGGATCCTACAATGAGCAGTTCTTC